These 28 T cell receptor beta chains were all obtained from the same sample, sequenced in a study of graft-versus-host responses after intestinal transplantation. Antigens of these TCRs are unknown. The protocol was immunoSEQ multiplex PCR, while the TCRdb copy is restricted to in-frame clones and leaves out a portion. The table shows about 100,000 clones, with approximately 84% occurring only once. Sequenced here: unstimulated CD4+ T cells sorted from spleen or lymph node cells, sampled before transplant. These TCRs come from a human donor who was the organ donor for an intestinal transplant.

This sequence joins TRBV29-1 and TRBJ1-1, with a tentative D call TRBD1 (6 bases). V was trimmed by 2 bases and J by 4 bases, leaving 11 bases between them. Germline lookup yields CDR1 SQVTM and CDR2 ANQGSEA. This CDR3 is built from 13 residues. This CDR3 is CSVETGLATEAFF. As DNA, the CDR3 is TGCAGCGTTGAAACAGGGCTTGCCACTGAAGCTTTCTTT.

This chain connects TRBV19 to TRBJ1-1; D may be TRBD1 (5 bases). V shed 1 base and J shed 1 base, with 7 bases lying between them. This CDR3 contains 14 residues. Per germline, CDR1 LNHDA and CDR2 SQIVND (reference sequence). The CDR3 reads CASSIAGRNTEAFF. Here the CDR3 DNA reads TGTGCCAGTAGTATAGCGGGGCGGAACACTGAAGCTTTCTTT.

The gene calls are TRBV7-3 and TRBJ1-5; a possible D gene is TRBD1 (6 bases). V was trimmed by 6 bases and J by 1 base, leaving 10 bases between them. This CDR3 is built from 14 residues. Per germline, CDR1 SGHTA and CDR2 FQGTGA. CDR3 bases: TGTGCCAGCAGGGATACAGGGAGCAATCAGCCCCAGCATTTT. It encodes CASRDTGSNQPQHF. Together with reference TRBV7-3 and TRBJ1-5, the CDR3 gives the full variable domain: GAGVSQTPSNKVTEKGKYVELRCDPISGHTALYWYRQSLGQGPEFLIYFQGTGAADDSGLPNDRFFAVRPEGSVSTLKIQRTERGDSAVYLCASRDTGSNQPQHFGDGTRLSIL.

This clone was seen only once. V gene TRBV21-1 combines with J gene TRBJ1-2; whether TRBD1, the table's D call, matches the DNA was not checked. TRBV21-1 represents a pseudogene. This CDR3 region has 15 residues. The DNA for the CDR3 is TGTGCCAGCAGCAAGGGACAGGTTTATAACTATGGCTACACCTTC. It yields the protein CASSKGQVYNYGYTF.

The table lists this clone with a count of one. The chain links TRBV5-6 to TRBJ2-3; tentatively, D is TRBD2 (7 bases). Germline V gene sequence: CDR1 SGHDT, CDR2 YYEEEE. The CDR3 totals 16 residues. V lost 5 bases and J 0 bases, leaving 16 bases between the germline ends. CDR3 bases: TGTGCCAGCAGACTCCTCGGGGGGCCAAGCACAGATACGCAGTATTTT. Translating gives CASRLLGGPSTDTQYF.

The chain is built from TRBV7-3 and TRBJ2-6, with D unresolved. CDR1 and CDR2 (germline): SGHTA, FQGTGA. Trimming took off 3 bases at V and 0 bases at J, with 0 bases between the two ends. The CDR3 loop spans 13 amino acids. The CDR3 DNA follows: TGTGCCAGCAGCTTCTCTGGGGCCAACGTCCTGACTTTC. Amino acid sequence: CASSFSGANVLTF.

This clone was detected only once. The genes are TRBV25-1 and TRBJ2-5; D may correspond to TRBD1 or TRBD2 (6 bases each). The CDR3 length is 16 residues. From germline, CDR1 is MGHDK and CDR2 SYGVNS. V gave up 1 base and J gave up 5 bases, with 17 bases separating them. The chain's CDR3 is CASSESGDKGFETQYF. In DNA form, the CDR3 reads TGTGCCAGCAGTGAATCGGGGGACAAGGGTTTTGAGACCCAGTACTTC.

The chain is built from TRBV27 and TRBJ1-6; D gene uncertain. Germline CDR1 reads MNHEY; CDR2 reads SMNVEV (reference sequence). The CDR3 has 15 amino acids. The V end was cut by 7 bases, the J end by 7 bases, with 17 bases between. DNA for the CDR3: TGTGCCAGCACCAGACGGGCCCTTACCAATTCACCCCTCCACTTT. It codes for CASTRRALTNSPLHF.

The CDR3 is CASSLVGETGNTIYF. In nucleotides, the CDR3 is TGTGCCAGCAGTTTGGTGGGGGAAACTGGAAACACCATATATTTT. The gene calls are TRBV28 and TRBJ1-3; tentatively, D is TRBD1 (5 bases). In germline, CDR1 is MDHEN, CDR2 SYDVKM. This CDR3 is 15 amino acids long. Trimming shortened V by 3 bases and J by 2 bases, and 11 bases separated the two germline ends.

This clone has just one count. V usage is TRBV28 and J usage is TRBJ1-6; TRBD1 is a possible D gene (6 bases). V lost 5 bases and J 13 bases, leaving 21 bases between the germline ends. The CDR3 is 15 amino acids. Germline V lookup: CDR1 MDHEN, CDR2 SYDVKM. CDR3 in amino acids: CASSPPGTRPGPLHF. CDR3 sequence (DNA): TGTGCCAGCAGTCCCCCCGGGACAAGGCCCGGCCCCCTCCACTTT. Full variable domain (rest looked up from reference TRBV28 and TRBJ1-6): DVKVTQSSRYLVKRTGEKVFLECVQDMDHENMFWYRQDPGLGLRLIYFSYDVKMKEKGDIPEGYSVSREKKERFSLILESASTNQTSMYLCASSPPGTRPGPLHFGNGTRLTVT.

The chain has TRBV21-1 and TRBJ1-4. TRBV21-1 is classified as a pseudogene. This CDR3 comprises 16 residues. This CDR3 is CASSAHRTLEDEKLFF. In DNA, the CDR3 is TGTGCCAGCAGCGCACACCGCACGTTAGAGGATGAAAAACTGTTTTTT.

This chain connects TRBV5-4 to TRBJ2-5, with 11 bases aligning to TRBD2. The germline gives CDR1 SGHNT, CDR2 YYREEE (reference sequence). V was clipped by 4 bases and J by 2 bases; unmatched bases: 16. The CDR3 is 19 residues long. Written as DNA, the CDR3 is TGTGCCAGCAGCCCCTGGAGACTAGCGGGGCATCCCTCTCAAGAGACCCAGTACTTC. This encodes CASSPWRLAGHPSQETQYF.

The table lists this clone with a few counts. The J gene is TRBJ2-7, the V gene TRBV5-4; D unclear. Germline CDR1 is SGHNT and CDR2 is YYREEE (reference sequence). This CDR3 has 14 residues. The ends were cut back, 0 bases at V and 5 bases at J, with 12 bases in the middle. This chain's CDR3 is CASSLAKTTHEQYF. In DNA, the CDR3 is TGTGCCAGCAGCTTGGCAAAAACTACACACGAGCAGTACTTC. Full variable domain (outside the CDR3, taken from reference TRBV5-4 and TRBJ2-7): ETGVTQSPTHLIKTRGQQVTLRCSSQSGHNTVSWYQQALGQGPQFIFQYYREEENGRGNFPPRFSGLQFPNYSSELNVNALELDDSALYLCASSLAKTTHEQYFGPGTRLTVT.

In DNA form, the CDR3 reads TGTGCCAGCAGCCCGGACAGAAGCTCCTACAATGAGCAGTTCTTC. Protein: CASSPDRSSYNEQFF. The chain joins TRBV7-2 to TRBJ2-1, with a possible D match to TRBD1 (6 bases). V lost 5 bases and J 0 bases, leaving 11 bases between the germline ends. The CDR3 consists of 15 residues. The V gene's germline CDR1 is SGHTA and CDR2 FQGNSA.

The CDR3 DNA sequence: TGTGCCAGCAGCCAAGGAAGCCCCTTCCGCACAGATACGCAGTATTTT. Its protein product is CASSQGSPFRTDTQYF. V gene TRBV14 combines with J gene TRBJ2-3; D gene uncertain. Germline V gene data show CDR1 as SGHDN and CDR2 as FVKESK. Trimming removed 1 base from V and 1 base from J, with 12 bases in between. This CDR3 region has 16 residues.

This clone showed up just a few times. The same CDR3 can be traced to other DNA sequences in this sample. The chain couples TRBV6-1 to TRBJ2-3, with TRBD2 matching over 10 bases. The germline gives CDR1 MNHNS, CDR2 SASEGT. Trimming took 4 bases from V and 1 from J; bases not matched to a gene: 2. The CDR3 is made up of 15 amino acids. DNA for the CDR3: TGTGCCAGCAGTGCGCTAGCGGGGGGCACAGATACGCAGTATTTT. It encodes CASSALAGGTDTQYF.

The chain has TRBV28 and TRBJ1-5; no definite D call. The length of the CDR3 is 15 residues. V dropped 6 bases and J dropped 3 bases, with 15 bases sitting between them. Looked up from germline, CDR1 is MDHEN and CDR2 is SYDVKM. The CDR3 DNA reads TGTGCCAGCAGGCCACCAGCAAGTCCCAATCAGCCCCAGCATTTT. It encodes CASRPPASPNQPQHF.

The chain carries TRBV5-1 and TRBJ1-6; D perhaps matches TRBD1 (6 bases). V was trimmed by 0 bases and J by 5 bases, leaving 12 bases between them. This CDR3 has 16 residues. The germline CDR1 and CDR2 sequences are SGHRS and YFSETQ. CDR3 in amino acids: CASSLVGGSDNSPLHF. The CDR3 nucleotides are TGCGCCAGCAGCTTGGTAGGGGGAAGCGATAATTCACCCCTCCACTTT.

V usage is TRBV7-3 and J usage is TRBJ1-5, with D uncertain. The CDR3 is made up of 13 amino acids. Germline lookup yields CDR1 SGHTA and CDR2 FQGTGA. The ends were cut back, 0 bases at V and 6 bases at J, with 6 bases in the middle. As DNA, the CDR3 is TGTGCCAGCAGCTTAACCACAAGTCAGCCCCAGCATTTT. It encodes CASSLTTSQPQHF.

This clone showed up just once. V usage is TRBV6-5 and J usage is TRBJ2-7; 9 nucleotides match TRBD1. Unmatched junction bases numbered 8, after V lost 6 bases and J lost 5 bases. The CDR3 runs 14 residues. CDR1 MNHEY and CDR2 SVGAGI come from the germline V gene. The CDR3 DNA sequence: TGTGCCAGCAGACCCGGGACAGGGTTGAACGAGCAGTACTTC. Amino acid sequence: CASRPGTGLNEQYF.

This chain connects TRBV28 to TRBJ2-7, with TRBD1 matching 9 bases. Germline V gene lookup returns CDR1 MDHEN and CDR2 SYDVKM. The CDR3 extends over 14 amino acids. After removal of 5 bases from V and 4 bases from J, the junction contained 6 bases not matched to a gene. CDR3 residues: CASSTTGGWYEQYF. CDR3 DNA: TGTGCCAGCAGTACGACAGGGGGTTGGTACGAGCAGTACTTC.

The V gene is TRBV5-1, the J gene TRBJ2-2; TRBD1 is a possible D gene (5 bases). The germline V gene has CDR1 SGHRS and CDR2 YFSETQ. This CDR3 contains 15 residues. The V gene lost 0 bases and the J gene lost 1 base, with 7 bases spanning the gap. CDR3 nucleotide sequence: TGCGCCAGCAGCTTGGGGACACTGAACACCGGGGAGCTGTTTTTT. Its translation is CASSLGTLNTGELFF.

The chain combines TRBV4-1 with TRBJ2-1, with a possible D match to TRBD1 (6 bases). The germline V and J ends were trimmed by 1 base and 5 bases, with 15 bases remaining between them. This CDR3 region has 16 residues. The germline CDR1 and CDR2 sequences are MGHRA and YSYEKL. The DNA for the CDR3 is TGCGCCAGCAGCCAAGTTTTACCAGGGGTAGACAATGAGCAGTTCTTC. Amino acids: CASSQVLPGVDNEQFF.

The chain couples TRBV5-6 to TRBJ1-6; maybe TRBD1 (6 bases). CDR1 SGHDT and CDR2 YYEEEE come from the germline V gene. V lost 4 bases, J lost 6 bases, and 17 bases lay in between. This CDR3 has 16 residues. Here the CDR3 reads CASSPFGGAGNSPLHF. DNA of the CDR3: TGTGCCAGCAGCCCTTTTGGGGGCGCAGGTAATTCACCCCTCCACTTT.

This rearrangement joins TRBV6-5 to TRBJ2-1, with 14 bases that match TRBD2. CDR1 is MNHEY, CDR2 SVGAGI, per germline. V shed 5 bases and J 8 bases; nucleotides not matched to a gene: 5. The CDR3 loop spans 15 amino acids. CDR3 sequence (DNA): TGTGCCAGCAGTGTGACTAGCGGGGGGGCCTATGAGCAGTTCTTC. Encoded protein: CASSVTSGGAYEQFF.

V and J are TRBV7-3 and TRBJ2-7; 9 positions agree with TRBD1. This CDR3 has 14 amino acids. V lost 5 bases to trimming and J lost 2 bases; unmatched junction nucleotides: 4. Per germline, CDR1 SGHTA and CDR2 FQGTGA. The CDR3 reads CASSPGQGAYEQYF. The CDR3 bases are TGTGCCAGCAGCCCGGGACAGGGAGCCTACGAGCAGTACTTC.

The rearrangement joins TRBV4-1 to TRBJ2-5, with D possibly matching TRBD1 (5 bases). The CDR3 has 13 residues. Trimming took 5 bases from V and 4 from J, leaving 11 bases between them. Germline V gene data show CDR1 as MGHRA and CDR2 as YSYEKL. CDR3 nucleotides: TGCGCCAGCAGCGTGACCAGGGCAGAGACCCAGTACTTC. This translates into CASSVTRAETQYF.

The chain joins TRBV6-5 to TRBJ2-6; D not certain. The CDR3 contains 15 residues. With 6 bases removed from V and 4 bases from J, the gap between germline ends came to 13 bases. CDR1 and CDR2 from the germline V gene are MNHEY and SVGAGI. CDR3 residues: CASRDVGTGANVLTF. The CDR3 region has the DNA TGTGCCAGCAGGGACGTAGGTACAGGGGCCAACGTCCTGACTTTC.